The 28 T cell receptor beta chains in this list originate from one sample, sequenced in a study of CD8+CD57+ T cells in acquired aplastic anemia. The TCR beta profiling, which covered VDJ combination and CDR3 sequence, was carried out using genomic DNA as the template. In TCRdb, the reads were re-called with MiXCR into one record per CDR3 protein. Of more than 150,000 distinct CDR3 sequences listed, 40% to 50% were seen once; the top ten hold 8.5% to 10%. In patients chosen for sequencing, flow cytometry had shown CD8+CD57+ cell expansion. The sequencing input was sorted CD4+, CD8+, or CD8+CD57+ T cells (not recorded which) from PBMCs. All receptors come from a human donor with aplastic anemia.

This clonotype was detected only once. Because the CDR3's place on the DNA is in doubt, the DNA is left out and the CDR3 is given as listed by TCRdb. The chain carries TRBV2 and TRBJ1-2. Looked up from germline, CDR1 is SNHLY and CDR2 is FYNNEI. The CDR3 has 13 amino acids, counting both end residues. The CDR3 here is CASSEEGTYGCTF.

This clonotype has at least ten counts. The chain has TRBV25-1 and TRBJ2-2, with D possibly TRBD1 on 6 matching bases. CDR3 length: 15 amino acids. V gave up 5 bases and J gave up 1 base, with 11 bases separating them. Germline CDR1 MGHDK, CDR2 SYGVNS. The CDR3 DNA sequence: TGTGCCAGCAGTAAAATGGACAGGAACACCGGGGAGCTGTTTTTT. This translates into CASSKMDRNTGELFF. The full variable domain, completed using reference TRBV25-1 and TRBJ2-2, is EADIYQTPRYLVIGTGKKITLECSQTMGHDKMYWYQQDPGMELHLIHYSYGVNSTEKGDLSSESTVSRIRTEHFPLTLESARPSHTSQYLCASSKMDRNTGELFFGEGSRLTVL.

The genes are TRBV7-8 and TRBJ1-2, with D uncertain. The CDR3 loop spans 16 amino acids. Deletions cut 2 bases from V and 3 bases from J, with 16 bases between. Germline V gene sequence: CDR1 SGHVS, CDR2 FQNEAQ. The CDR3 here is CASSLIARPLDYGYTF. For the CDR3, the DNA is TGTGCCAGCAGCTTAATCGCCCGACCTCTGGACTATGGCTACACCTTC.

The chain joins TRBV15 to TRBJ2-4; 8 nucleotides line up with TRBD1. V shed 4 bases and J 6 bases; nucleotides not matched to a gene: 8. CDR3 size: 15 residues. Germline CDR1 is LNHNV and CDR2 is YYDKDF (reference sequence). The CDR3 DNA sequence: TGTGCCACCAGCACGCGCGTTACAGGGGGAAACATTCAGTACTTC. It yields the protein CATSTRVTGGNIQYF.

This clonotype was recorded a few times. The genes are TRBV6-1 and TRBJ2-2; possible D gene TRBD1, 6 bases. V lost 6 bases and J lost 8, with 22 bases in between. In germline, CDR1 is MNHNS, CDR2 SASEGT. The CDR3 length is 16 residues. The CDR3, as DNA: TGTGCCAGCAGCCCCACCGCCAGGGGACGCGGGGGGGAGCTGTTTTTT. Its protein is CASSPTARGRGGELFF.

The rearrangement uses TRBV24-1 and TRBJ2-7, with 9 positions matching TRBD1. V lost 1 base, J lost 7 bases, and 10 bases stayed unmatched. Germline-derived CDR1 and CDR2 are KGHDR and SFDVKD. The CDR3 runs 16 residues. The CDR3 region is CATSDFSGQGYNEQYF. The CDR3 region has the DNA TGTGCCACCAGTGATTTTTCGGGACAGGGTTATAATGAGCAGTACTTC.

This clonotype was seen ten or more times. V gene TRBV5-1 combines with J gene TRBJ1-1; the D gene is possibly TRBD1 (5 bases). Looked up from germline, CDR1 is SGHRS and CDR2 is YFSETQ. The CDR3 is 14 residues long. Trimming took off 0 bases at V and 7 bases at J, with 13 bases between the two ends. CDR3 nucleotide sequence: TGCGCCAGCAGCTTGGCCGGGACCTTGGGTGAAGCTTTCTTT. This translates into CASSLAGTLGEAFF.

The CDR3 protein is CASSPTTPHTEAFF. For the CDR3, the DNA is TGTGCCAGCAGCCCGACGACCCCTCACACTGAAGCTTTCTTT. The chain joins TRBV7-9 to TRBJ1-1; no definite D call. The germline gives CDR1 SEHNR, CDR2 FQNEAQ (reference sequence). CDR3 length: 14 residues. The V end lost 5 bases, the J end lost 3 bases, and 13 bases lay between the germline ends.

In DNA form, the CDR3 reads TGTGCCAGCAGCTCTACAGAGGACAGGGATAAAGCTTTCTTT. Its translation is CASSSTEDRDKAFF. The J gene is TRBJ1-1, the V gene TRBV2; 8 nucleotides line up with TRBD1. Germline V lookup: CDR1 SNHLY, CDR2 FYNNEI. V lost 6 bases and J lost 9; bases outside the gene matches: 12. The CDR3 contains 14 residues.

The rearrangement uses TRBV10-3 and TRBJ1-2; D is possibly TRBD1 (6 bases). The CDR3 extends over 13 amino acids. CDR1 is ENHRY and CDR2 is SYGVKD in the germline V gene. V lost 10 bases to trimming and J lost 4 bases, with 16 bases between them. The CDR3 DNA sequence: TGTGCCACCACCGGGACACACACCTATGGCTACACCTTC. Its translation is CATTGTHTYGYTF.

This clonotype has at least ten counts. The chain combines TRBV29-1 with TRBJ2-1, with 8 bases identical to TRBD2. From germline, CDR1 is SQVTM and CDR2 ANQGSEA. The CDR3 loop spans 15 amino acids. Losses at the gene ends were 1 base for V and 4 bases for J; bases not matched to a gene: 6. The CDR3 loop reads CSVEGVAGNYNEQFF. The DNA for the CDR3 is TGCAGCGTTGAAGGGGTAGCGGGGAATTACAATGAGCAGTTCTTC.

To note about this clonotype: A much larger clone sits a single nucleotide away, making a read error possible. The rearrangement links TRBV20-1 to TRBJ2-5; 7 nucleotides agree with TRBD1. CDR1 is DFQATT and CDR2 is SNEGSKA in the germline V gene (reference sequence). This CDR3 contains 15 residues. V shed 3 bases and J 2 bases; nucleotides not matched to a gene: 9. CDR3 residues: CSASTWTGSQETQYF. The CDR3 coding sequence is TGCAGTGCTAGTACCTGGACAGGAAGTCAAGAGACCCAGTACTTC.

This chain connects TRBV20-1 to TRBJ2-5; possible D gene TRBD1, 6 bases. The V and J ends lost 2 bases and 1 base respectively, with 8 bases between them. CDR3 length equals 13 residues. Germline assignment: CDR1 DFQATT and CDR2 SNEGSKA (reference sequence). The CDR3 DNA sequence: TGCAGTGCTAGAACAGGGTTCCAAGAGACCCAGTACTTC. Protein sequence: CSARTGFQETQYF.

The chain links TRBV9 to TRBJ1-6; D remains unclear. Per germline, CDR1 SGDLS and CDR2 YYNGEE. The V end lost 0 bases, the J end lost 5 bases, and 6 bases lay between the germline ends. The CDR3 spans 14 residues. CDR3 residues: CASSVGYNNSPLHF. The CDR3 region has the DNA TGTGCCAGCAGCGTAGGATATAATAATTCACCCCTCCACTTT.

A few counts support this clonotype. V and J are TRBV10-3 and TRBJ2-3, with 9 nucleotides matching TRBD1. The CDR3 length is 16 residues. V lost 3 bases and J lost 1; bases outside the gene matches: 5. Germline assignment: CDR1 ENHRY and CDR2 SYGVKD. In nucleotides, the CDR3 is TGTGCCATCAGTGAACGGACAGGGGTTCGCACAGATACGCAGTATTTT. Translating gives CAISERTGVRTDTQYF.

The chain is built from TRBV12-3 or TRBV12-4 and TRBJ2-1; D call uncertain. Deletions cut 3 bases from V and 0 bases from J, with 9 bases between. The CDR3 spans 15 residues. The CDR3, as DNA: TGTGCCAGCAGTTTCAGTTTGAGCTCCTACAATGAGCAGTTCTTC. It codes for CASSFSLSSYNEQFF.

This clonotype was seen just once. The CDR3 sequence: CATSSTGGSDTQYF. DNA for the CDR3: TGTGCCACCAGCAGTACAGGGGGTTCAGATACGCAGTATTTT. The V call is TRBV15, the J call TRBJ2-3; 8 bases are a match to TRBD1. The CDR3 consists of 14 residues. J lost 4 bases, V lost 3 bases, and 3 bases had no gene match. The germline CDR1 and CDR2 sequences are LNHNV and YYDKDF (reference sequence).

The chain has TRBV15 and TRBJ2-1; no firm D call. Trimming removed 1 base at V and 4 bases at J, with 5 bases between. Germline loops: CDR1 LNHNV, CDR2 YYDKDF (reference sequence). The CDR3 runs to 13 residues. In DNA, the CDR3 is TGTGCCACCAGCAGAGGCAGTTACAATGAGCAGTTCTTC. It specifies CATSRGSYNEQFF. The full variable domain, in which reference TRBV15 and TRBJ2-1 provide the parts outside the CDR3, is DAMVIQNPRYQVTQFGKPVTLSCSQTLNHNVMYWYQQKSSQAPKLLFHYYDKDFNNEADTPDNFQSRRPNTSFCFLDIRSPGLGDTAMYLCATSRGSYNEQFFGPGTRLTVL.

The table lists this clonotype with a count of one. The chain is built from TRBV25-1 and TRBJ2-3, with 12 bases aligning to TRBD2. V shed 8 bases and J 5 bases; nucleotides not matched to a gene: 2. There are 13 residues in the CDR3. The germline V gene has CDR1 MGHDK and CDR2 SYGVNS. CDR3 sequence reads: CASGLAGRDTQYF. Written as DNA, the CDR3 is TGTGCCAGCGGACTAGCGGGAAGAGATACGCAGTATTTT.

This clonotype appeared many times. The junction differs from germline at one of its ends, possibly a read error. The chain uses TRBV7-7 and TRBJ2-5, with D perhaps TRBD2 (7 bases). The germline CDR1 and CDR2 sequences are SSHAT and FNYEAQ (reference sequence). This CDR3 has 14 residues. CDR3 loop: CASSRSGEGETQYF. The CDR3 region has the DNA TGTGCTAGCAGCCGCTCAGGGGAGGGAGAGACCCAGTACTTC.

The chain carries TRBV20-1 and TRBJ2-7; TRBD2 aligns across 7 bases. Germline V gene lookup returns CDR1 DFQATT and CDR2 SNEGSKA (reference sequence). The CDR3 is made up of 14 amino acids. V lost 2 bases, J lost 6 bases, and 10 bases stayed unmatched. For the CDR3, the DNA is TGCAGTGCTAGACCCCCGGGCGGGAGCAGCGAGCAGTACTTC. This codes for CSARPPGGSSEQYF.

The chain joins TRBV11-2 to TRBJ2-3; the match to TRBD2 covers 11 bases. CDR3 length: 15 residues. The V segment lost 1 base and the J segment 8 bases; nucleotides outside the gene matches: 5. Per germline, CDR1 SGHAT and CDR2 FQNNGV. CDR3 DNA: TGTGCCAGCAGCTTAGTCCTAGCGGGGGGCGGTACGCAGTATTTT. The encoded protein is CASSLVLAGGGTQYF.

Here the CDR3 DNA reads TGCAGTGCTCCGCCTCTTACAGATACGCAGTATTTT. Translated: CSAPPLTDTQYF. The V and J genes are TRBV20-1 and TRBJ2-3, with D unclear. This CDR3 has 12 amino acids. Trimming took 5 bases from V and 3 from J, leaving 9 bases between them. Per germline, CDR1 DFQATT and CDR2 SNEGSKA (reference sequence).

This clonotype was counted at least ten times. The chain combines TRBV5-6 with TRBJ2-5, with 11 bases aligning to TRBD2. This CDR3 comprises 14 residues. Germline values: CDR1 SGHDT, CDR2 YYEEEE. Germline trimming cut 4 bases from V and 3 bases from J; bases unmatched to any gene: 2. The CDR3 is CASSPGLAEETQYF. CDR3 DNA sequence: TGTGCCAGCAGCCCGGGACTAGCGGAAGAGACCCAGTACTTC.

The rearrangement uses TRBV20-1 and TRBJ2-5; D is ambiguous. Trimming left V 4 bases short and J 1 base short, with 19 bases between. The CDR3 is made up of 16 amino acids. The V gene's germline CDR1 is DFQATT and CDR2 SNEGSKA (reference sequence). The CDR3 nucleotides are TGCAGTGCTACAAGACGAGGACGGCCCACCCAAGAGACCCAGTACTTC. Residues: CSATRRGRPTQETQYF.

Details on this clonotype: This may come from a read error, since a much larger clone is one base off. The rearrangement links TRBV10-3 to TRBJ1-1; TRBD1 might be the D (6 bases). Germline V gene lookup returns CDR1 ENHRY and CDR2 SYGVKD. Trimming stripped 10 bases from V and 4 bases from J, with 16 bases between. The CDR3 has 13 residues. The CDR3 DNA reads as TGTGCCAGCGGGTCTCAGGGGCGCACTGAAGCTTTCTTT. Amino acid sequence: CASGSQGRTEAFF.

This clonotype was counted many times. The CDR3 DNA follows: TGCAGTGCTAGAGATCTTCTAACTTCACTGGGAGAGACCCAGTACTTC. Its translation: CSARDLLTSLGETQYF. V is TRBV20-1 and J is TRBJ2-5, with D hard to call. The CDR3 totals 16 residues. The V gene's germline CDR1 is DFQATT and CDR2 SNEGSKA (reference sequence). V was shortened by 0 bases and J by 4 bases, with 18 bases between the two germline ends.

The sample holds a few counts of this clonotype. This chain uses TRBV30 with TRBJ1-2; 8 nucleotides agree with TRBD1. V lost 1 base, J lost 4 bases, and 5 bases stayed unmatched. Germline CDR1 reads GTSNPN; CDR2 reads SVGIG (reference sequence). The CDR3 extends over 14 amino acids. The CDR3 DNA follows: TGTGCCTGGAGTGCAGGGGGCCAACCCTATGGCTACACCTTC. The encoded protein is CAWSAGGQPYGYTF.